This is a list of T cell receptor beta chains from one sample in a study of shared clonotypes between healthy human individuals. The repertoire was sequenced with immunoSEQ multiplex PCR; TCRdb's copy has only in-frame clones and lacks some. The table lists roughly 570,000 clones, 98% of them singletons. The source material was naive CD8+ T cells sorted from blood. These receptors came from a man aged 30 to 45 in good health. CDR3s include the opening cysteine and the closing phenylalanine or tryptophan. Fields, in order: J gene, clone size, V gene, D gene, CDR3 DNA, CDR3 protein. A D gene is named only where the DNA matches it firmly. Size is stated for part of the rows, as once, few or many counts, or as a class when the clone is expanded.

J: TRBJ1-2
size: .
V: TRBV2
D: TRBD1
DNA: TGTGCCAGCAGAGACAGGGATTATGGCTACACCTTC
CDR3: CASRDRDYGYTF

J: TRBJ2-5
size: .
V: TRBV9
D: .
DNA: TGTGCCAGCAGCGTAGATTCTCAAGAGACCCAGTACTTC
CDR3: CASSVDSQETQYF

J: TRBJ2-7
size: .
V: TRBV5-4
D: .
DNA: TGTGCCAGCAGCTCCGCCTACGAGCAGTACTTC
CDR3: CASSSAYEQYF

J: TRBJ1-1
size: .
V: TRBV5-1
D: .
DNA: TGCGCCAGCAGCTGGAGAATGAACACTGAAGCTTTCTTT
CDR3: CASSWRMNTEAFF

J: TRBJ2-7
size: once
V: TRBV4-3
D: TRBD1
DNA: TGCGCCAGCAGCCAAGTACGAGGGACAGCCTACGAGCAGTACTTC
CDR3: CASSQVRGTAYEQYF

J: TRBJ2-7
size: .
V: TRBV11-2
D: TRBD2
DNA: TGTGCCAGTGGACTAGCGGGGACCTCCTACGAGCAGTACTTC
CDR3: CASGLAGTSYEQYF

J: TRBJ1-2
size: .
V: TRBV10-2
D: TRBD1
DNA: TGCGCCAGCATCGATGTCCCGGGACAGGGGTGGCACTATGGCTACACCTTC
CDR3: CASIDVPGQGWHYGYTF

J: TRBJ2-1
size: .
V: TRBV6-5
D: TRBD2
DNA: TGTGCCAGCAGTTACTCGAGTCTGGGACTAATTGATGAGCAGTTCTTC
CDR3: CASSYSSLGLIDEQFF

J: TRBJ2-5
size: .
V: TRBV18
D: TRBD1
DNA: TGTGCCAGCTCCCGGCCTTTCGACAGGGGGCTTGAGACCCAGTACTTC
CDR3: CASSRPFDRGLETQYF

J: TRBJ2-1
size: .
V: TRBV18
D: .
DNA: TGTGCCAGCTCACCACTCCCTCGCGGGATCGAGGTATACAATGAGCAGTTCTTC
CDR3: CASSPLPRGIEVYNEQFF

J: TRBJ2-7
size: .
V: TRBV29-1
D: TRBD1
DNA: TGCAGCGTCACCGGGACAGAGACCTACGAGCAGTACTTC
CDR3: CSVTGTETYEQYF

J: TRBJ2-7
size: few
V: TRBV9
D: .
DNA: TGTGCCAGCAGCGTATACCCGGGAGTAAGCTACGAGCAGTACTTC
CDR3: CASSVYPGVSYEQYF

J: TRBJ1-4
size: .
V: TRBV11-2
D: .
DNA: TGTGCCAGCAGCTCGAAGACATTTTTAACTAATGAAAAACTGTTTTTT
CDR3: CASSSKTFLTNEKLFF

J: TRBJ2-5
size: .
V: TRBV11-2
D: .
DNA: TGTGCCAGCAGCCCCGAGGTCTACCAAGAGACCCAGTACTTC
CDR3: CASSPEVYQETQYF

J: TRBJ2-1
size: .
V: TRBV27
D: TRBD2
DNA: TGTGCCAGCAGTCCCGGGACTAGCCACAATGAGCAGTTCTTC
CDR3: CASSPGTSHNEQFF

J: TRBJ2-3
size: .
V: TRBV6-6
D: TRBD1
DNA: TGTGCCAGCAAAGACTTGGACAGGGGTTATGAAGATACGCAGTATTTT
CDR3: CASKDLDRGYEDTQYF

J: TRBJ2-7
size: .
V: TRBV11-2
D: .
DNA: TGTGCCAGCAGCGCCACGGACGAGCAGTACTTC
CDR3: CASSATDEQYF

J: TRBJ2-1
size: .
V: TRBV4-1
D: .
DNA: TGCGCCAGCAGCCAGCTAGTCGAGAATGAGCAGTTCTTC
CDR3: CASSQLVENEQFF

J: TRBJ2-1
size: .
V: TRBV11-2
D: TRBD2
DNA: TGTGCCAGCAGCTCAGCACTCGGGACTAGCGGCCCCAATGAGCAGTTCTTC
CDR3: CASSSALGTSGPNEQFF

J: TRBJ2-3
size: .
V: TRBV29-1
D: TRBD1
DNA: TGCAGCGTCACCGGGACAGGGCGGACAGATACGCAGTATTTT
CDR3: CSVTGTGRTDTQYF

J: TRBJ2-2
size: once
V: TRBV6-5
D: .
DNA: TGTGCCAGCGGACTTCACATCACGAACACCGGGGAGCTGTTTTTT
CDR3: CASGLHITNTGELFF

J: TRBJ2-7
size: once
V: TRBV27
D: TRBD1
DNA: TGTGCCAGCAGTTTAGGCCAGGGGGTCTACGAGCAGTACTTC
CDR3: CASSLGQGVYEQYF